This record looks at one T cell receptor beta chain sequence and its context. Libraries were prepared by immunoSEQ multiplex PCR; TCRdb keeps only in-frame clonotypes and omits some of them. The data show roughly 170,000 clones, 91% seen once. This specimen belongs to a study of control samples from healthy donors and cancer patients. CDR3 length equals 14 residues. Trimming removed 2 bases at V and 5 bases at J, with 10 bases between. Germline assignment: CDR1 KGHDR and CDR2 SFDVKD. The sequence derives from a woman aged 40 to 50 in good health. The sample comprised blood. The rearrangement uses TRBV24-1 and TRBJ2-3; D is unresolved. CDR3 in amino acids: CATSDSATGDTQYF. In DNA form, the CDR3 reads TGTGCCACCAGTGATTCGGCCACCGGAGATACGCAGTATTTT.